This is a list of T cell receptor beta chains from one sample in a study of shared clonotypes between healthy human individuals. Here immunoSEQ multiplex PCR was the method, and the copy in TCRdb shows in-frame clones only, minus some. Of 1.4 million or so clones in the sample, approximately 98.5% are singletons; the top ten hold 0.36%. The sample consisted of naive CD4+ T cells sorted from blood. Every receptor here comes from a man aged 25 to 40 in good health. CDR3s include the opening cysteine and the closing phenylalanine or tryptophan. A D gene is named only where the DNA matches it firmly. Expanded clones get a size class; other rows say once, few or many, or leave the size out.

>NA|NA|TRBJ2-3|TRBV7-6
CASSPRGTDTQYF
TGTGCCAGCAGCCCGAGGGGCACAGATACGCAGTATTTT
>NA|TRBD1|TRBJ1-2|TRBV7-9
CASSLEAPTGSLYGYTF
TGTGCCAGCAGCTTAGAAGCCCCGACAGGGTCCCTCTATGGCTACACCTTC
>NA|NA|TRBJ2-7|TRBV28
CASSTYYEQYF
TGTGCCAGCAGTACTTACTACGAGCAGTACTTC
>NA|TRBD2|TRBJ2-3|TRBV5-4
CASWGGAQYF
TGTGCCAGCTGGGGGGGGGCGCAGTATTTT
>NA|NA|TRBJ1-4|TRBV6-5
CASSYNFREKLFF
TGTGCCAGCAGTTACAATTTTCGAGAAAAACTGTTTTTT
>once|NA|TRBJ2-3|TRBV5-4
CASSERGPDTQYF
TGTGCCAGCAGCGAGCGTGGGCCAGATACGCAGTATTTT
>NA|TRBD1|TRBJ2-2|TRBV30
CAWSMGQYELFF
TGTGCCTGGAGTATGGGACAGTATGAGCTGTTTTTT
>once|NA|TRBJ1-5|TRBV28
CASSLLGDQPQHF
TGTGCCAGCAGTTTACTGGGAGATCAGCCCCAGCATTTT
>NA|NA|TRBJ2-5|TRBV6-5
CASSYSQGPTQYF
TGTGCCAGCAGTTACTCCCAGGGGCCGACCCAGTACTTC
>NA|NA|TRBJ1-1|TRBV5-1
CASSLDSSLKNTEAFF
TGCGCCAGCAGCTTGGATAGCAGCCTAAAGAACACTGAAGCTTTCTTT
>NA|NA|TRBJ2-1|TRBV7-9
CASSTVEHEQFF
TGTGCCAGCAGCACCGTCGAGCATGAGCAGTTCTTC
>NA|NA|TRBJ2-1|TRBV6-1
CASSDARKGEQFF
TGTGCCAGCAGTGATGCTAGGAAGGGTGAGCAGTTCTTC
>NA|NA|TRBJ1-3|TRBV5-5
CASSLVGNSGNTIYF
TGTGCCAGCAGCTTGGTCGGGAACTCTGGAAACACCATATATTTT
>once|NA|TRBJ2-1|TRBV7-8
CASRFRRGHNEQFF
TGTGCCAGCAGGTTCCGCCGCGGACACAATGAGCAGTTCTTC
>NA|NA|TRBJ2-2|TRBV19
CASSIEPTNTGELFF
TGTGCCAGTAGTATCGAACCGACGAACACCGGGGAGCTGTTTTTT
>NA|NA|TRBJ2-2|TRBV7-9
CASSLGSDYTGELFF
TGTGCCAGCAGCCTCGGATCGGACTACACCGGGGAGCTGTTTTTT
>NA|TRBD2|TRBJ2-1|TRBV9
CASSPREGTYNEQFF
TGTGCCAGCTCCCCGCGGGAGGGCACCTACAATGAGCAGTTCTTC
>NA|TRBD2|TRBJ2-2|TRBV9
CASSVGGGGSTGELFF
TGTGCCAGCAGCGTCGGAGGCGGGGGGAGCACCGGGGAGCTGTTTTTT
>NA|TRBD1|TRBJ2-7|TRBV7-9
CASSDDRGSYEQYF
TGTGCCAGCAGCGACGACAGGGGATCCTACGAGCAGTACTTC
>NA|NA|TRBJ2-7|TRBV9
CASSVGGLASVEQYF
TGTGCCAGCAGCGTAGGGGGTCTAGCATCGGTCGAGCAGTACTTC
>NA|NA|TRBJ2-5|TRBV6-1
CASSELVGETQYF
TGTGCCAGCAGTGAACTCGTCGGAGAGACCCAGTACTTC
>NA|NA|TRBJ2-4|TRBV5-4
CASSLEVAKNIQYF
TGTGCCAGCAGCTTGGAGGTAGCCAAAAACATTCAGTACTTC
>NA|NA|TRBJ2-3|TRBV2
CASSPETDTQYF
TGTGCCAGCAGTCCAGAGACAGATACGCAGTATTTT
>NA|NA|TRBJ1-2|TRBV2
CASSPQSNYGYTF
TGTGCCAGCAGCCCTCAGAGTAACTATGGCTACACCTTC
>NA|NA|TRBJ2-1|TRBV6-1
CASSDLGLYNEQFF
TGTGCCAGCAGTGACCTAGGACTTTACAATGAGCAGTTCTTC
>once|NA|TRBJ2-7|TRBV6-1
CASGGAYEQYF
TGTGCCAGCGGAGGGGCCTACGAGCAGTACTTC
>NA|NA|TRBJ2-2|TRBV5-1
CASGDSGQNTGELFF
TGCGCCAGCGGGGACAGCGGGCAGAACACCGGGGAGCTGTTTTTT
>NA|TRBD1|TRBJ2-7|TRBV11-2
CASSLGQGNEQYF
TGTGCCAGCAGCTTAGGACAGGGCAACGAGCAGTACTTC